The T cell receptor beta chain described here comes from a study of CD8 T cells in Susac syndrome. With random hexamers, about 0.45 to 1 ug RNA was reverse transcribed. In TCRdb, the immunoSEQ multiplex PCR reads were re-called with MiXCR into one record per CDR3 protein. In the table there are approximately 150,000 distinct CDR3 sequences, approximately 96% of which are singletons. Germline CDR1 reads DFQATT; CDR2 reads SNEGSKA (reference sequence). The CDR3 consists of 13 residues. V lost 6 bases and J 4 bases, leaving 14 bases between the germline ends. The sample taken for sequencing was CD4+ T cells from PBMCs. V and J are TRBV20-1 and TRBJ2-3, with D hard to call. This TCR was recovered from a human donor with multiple sclerosis. Here the CDR3 reads CSAPDPVADTQYF. CDR3 DNA sequence: TGCAGTGCCCCGGACCCTGTCGCAGATACGCAGTATTTT.